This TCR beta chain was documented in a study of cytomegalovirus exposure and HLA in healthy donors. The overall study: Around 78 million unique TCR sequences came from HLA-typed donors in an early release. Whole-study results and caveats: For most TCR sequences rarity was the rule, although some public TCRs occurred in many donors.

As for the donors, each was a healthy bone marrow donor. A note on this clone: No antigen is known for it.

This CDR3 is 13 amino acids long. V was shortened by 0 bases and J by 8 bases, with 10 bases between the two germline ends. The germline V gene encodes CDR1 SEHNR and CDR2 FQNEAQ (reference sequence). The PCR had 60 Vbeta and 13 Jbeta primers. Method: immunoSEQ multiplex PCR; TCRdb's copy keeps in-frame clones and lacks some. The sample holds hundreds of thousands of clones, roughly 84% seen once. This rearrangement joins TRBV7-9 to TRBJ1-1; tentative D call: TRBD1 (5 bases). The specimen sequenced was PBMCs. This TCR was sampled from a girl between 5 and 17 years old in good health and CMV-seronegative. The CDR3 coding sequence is TGTGCCAGCAGCTTAGCGCTGGCAGGGGAAGCTTTCTTT. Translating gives CASSLALAGEAFF.